The source of this T cell receptor (beta chain) is a study of T cells in Graves' hyperthyroidism and ophthalmopathy. Looking at the study overall: Pretreatment peripheral blood was obtained at initial diagnosis.

Amplification yielded TCR beta CDR3 regions, with RNA transcripts as the source. An initial round of RT-PCR targeting the TCR CDR3 relied on the HTBI primer set. A single record per CDR3 protein comes from TCRdb applying MiXCR to the multiplex PCR reads. The sample yields 500,000 or so distinct CDR3 sequences, roughly 17% seen once. General study findings and limits: Ophthalmopathy stood apart from stable hyperthyroidism in a 13 V-J model.

CDR3 length: 19 amino acids. Germline V CDR1 and CDR2: SGHDN, FVKESK. Trimming took 2 bases from V and 8 from J; bases not matched to a gene: 17. Each diagnosis was grounded in clinical symptoms, serum thyroxine and TRAb, thyroid ultrasound, and orbital computed tomography. PBMCs came from about 10 ml fresh peripheral blood. Regarding this clonotype: The antigen is unknown.

Sequencing was performed on blood. The source of this sequence is a woman between 18 and 29 years old with Graves' ophthalmopathy. The chain links TRBV14 to TRBJ2-1, with 11 bases lining up with TRBD2. The CDR3 DNA reads TGTGCCAGCAGCCAAAGGTCCGGGACTAGCGGTTGGAGGAACCATGAGCAGTTCTTC. Residues: CASSQRSGTSGWRNHEQFF. The full variable domain, rest sourced from reference TRBV14 and TRBJ2-1, is EAGVTQFPSHSVIEKGQTVTLRCDPISGHDNLYWYRRVMGKEIKFLLHFVKESKQDESGMPNNRFLAERTGGTYSTLKVQPAELEDSGVYFCASSQRSGTSGWRNHEQFFGPGTRLTVL.